In its sample, the clone carrying this T cell receptor beta chain was seen a few times. Its antigen is unknown. This record comes from a study of early T cells in non-severe SARS-CoV-2 infection. Study-level information: Chains from this unsorted whole-blood bulk RNA could not be paired. Study results and caveats: VDJdb matching, biased toward anti-spike CD8 responses, missed private and CD4 specificities.

Germline V gene data show CDR1 as GTSNPN and CDR2 as SVGIG (reference sequence). The CDR3 is 13 residues long. V was pared by 2 bases and J by 4 bases, with 10 bases between. As part of library construction, unique molecular identifiers were attached to individual cDNA molecules. One entry per CDR3 protein, called by TCRdb with MiXCR from the 5' RACE reads. In the table there are around 99,000 distinct CDR3 sequences, around a sixth of which are singletons. This sequence joins TRBV30 and TRBJ2-3; possibly TRBD2 for D (5 bases). This sequence was found in an adult who was a healthcare worker with PCR-confirmed SARS-CoV-2 infection or an uninfected control (not recorded which). The material sequenced was whole blood, taken at baseline. Here the CDR3 DNA reads TGTGCCTGGAGTTTGGGAGCTTCAGATACGCAGTATTTT. Translation gives CAWSLGASDTQYF.